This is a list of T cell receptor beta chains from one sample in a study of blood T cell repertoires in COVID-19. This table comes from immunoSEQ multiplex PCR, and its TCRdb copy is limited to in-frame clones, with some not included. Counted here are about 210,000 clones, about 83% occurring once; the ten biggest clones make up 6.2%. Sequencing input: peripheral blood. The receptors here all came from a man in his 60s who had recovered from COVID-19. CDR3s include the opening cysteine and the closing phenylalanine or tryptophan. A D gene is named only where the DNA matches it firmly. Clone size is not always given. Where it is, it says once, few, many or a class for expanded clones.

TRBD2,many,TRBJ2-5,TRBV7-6,TGTGCCAGCAGCTACTCACTAGCGGGGGGGCAAGAGACCCAGTACTTC,CASSYSLAGGQETQYF
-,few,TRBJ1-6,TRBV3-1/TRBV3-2,TGTGCCAGCAGCCAAGGGGACATCGCCGGGGCTTCACCCCTCCACTTT,CASSQGDIAGASPLHF
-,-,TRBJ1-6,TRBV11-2,TGTGCCAGCAGCCACCGGAGGGCAGCCAGCTCCTATAATTCACCCCTCCACTTT,CASSHRRAASSYNSPLHF
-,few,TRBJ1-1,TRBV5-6,TGTGCCAGCAGCTTGACAGAAATCATGAACACTGAAGCTTTCTTT,CASSLTEIMNTEAFF
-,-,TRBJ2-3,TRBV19,TGTGCCAGTAGTATTCAGCTCTCTCAGGTGGGCACAGATACGCAGTATTTT,CASSIQLSQVGTDTQYF
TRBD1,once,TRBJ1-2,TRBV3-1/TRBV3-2,TGTGCCAGCAGCCAACCGGGACAGGGGTCTAGCTATGGCTACACCTTC,CASSQPGQGSSYGYTF
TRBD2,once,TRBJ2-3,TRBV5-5,TGTGCCAGCAGCTTGGCGGCATTAGCGGGGGCGGGAGGCACAGATACGCAGTATTTT,CASSLAALAGAGGTDTQYF
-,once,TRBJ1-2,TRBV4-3,TGCGCCAGCAGCCCTGCGGCAGGGCCAGACTATGGCTACACCTTC,CASSPAAGPDYGYTF
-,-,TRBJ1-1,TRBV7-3,TGTGCCAGCAGCTTGCAGGGAACCTTGAACACTGAAGCTTTCTTT,CASSLQGTLNTEAFF
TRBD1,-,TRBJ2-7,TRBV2,TGTGCCAGCACTGGGACAGGGGTCCCCTACGAGCAGTACTTC,CASTGTGVPYEQYF
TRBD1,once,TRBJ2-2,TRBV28,TGTGCCAGCAGTTGGACGGGACAGGGGGCGCGGGAGCTGTTTTTT,CASSWTGQGARELFF
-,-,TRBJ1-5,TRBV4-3,TGCGCCAGCAGCCAACAAACAGGAGATCAGCCCCAGCATTTT,CASSQQTGDQPQHF
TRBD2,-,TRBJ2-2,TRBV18,TGTGCCTGGGCTAGCGGGAGGGCCCGCACCGGGGAGCTGTTTTTT,CAWASGRARTGELFF
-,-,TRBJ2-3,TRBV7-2,TGTGCCAGCAGCCCTTACACAGATACGCAGTATTTT,CASSPYTDTQYF
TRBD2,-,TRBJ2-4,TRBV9,TGTGCCAGCAGCGACAAGCGGGAGTGGGGGAAAAACATTCAGTACTTC,CASSDKREWGKNIQYF
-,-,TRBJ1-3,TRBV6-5,TGTGCCAGCAGTTCTTCAGGCCTATCTTCTGGAAACACCATATATTTT,CASSSSGLSSGNTIYF
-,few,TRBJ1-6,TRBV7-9,TGTGCCAGCAGCTTACAGGGCGTATCACCCCTCCACTTT,CASSLQGVSPLHF
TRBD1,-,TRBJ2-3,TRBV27,TGTGCCAGCAGAAGACAGGGGGGAGATACGCAGTATTTT,CASRRQGGDTQYF
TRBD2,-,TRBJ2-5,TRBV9,TGTGCCAGCAGCGCTAGCGGGGCCCAAGAGACCCAGTACTTC,CASSASGAQETQYF
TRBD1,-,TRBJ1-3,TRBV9,TGTGCCAGCAGCCCCATCCGGGACAGTATCACCCTCTCTGGAAACACCATATATTTT,CASSPIRDSITLSGNTIYF
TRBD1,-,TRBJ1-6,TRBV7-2,TGTGCCAGCAGCTTGAACCCGACAGGGGGAATTTCACCCCTCCACTTT,CASSLNPTGGISPLHF
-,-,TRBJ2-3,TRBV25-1,-,CASSESSSGQGRTDTQYF
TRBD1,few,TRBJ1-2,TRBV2,TGTGCCAGCAGCGCGGAGAAGGGGGCCAATGGCTACACCTTC,CASSAEKGANGYTF
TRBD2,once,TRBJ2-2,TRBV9,TGTGCCAGCAGCGCGGGCCTGGGACTAGCGGGAGGACGCTCCGGGGAGCTGTTTTTT,CASSAGLGLAGGRSGELFF
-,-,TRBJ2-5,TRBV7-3,TGTGCCAGCAGCCTTAGGCCGGCGCAGCGGGAGACCCAGTACTTC,CASSLRPAQRETQYF
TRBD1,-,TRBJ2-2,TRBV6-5,TGTGCCAGCACTCCGGGACAGGGGGCCGGGGAGCTGTTTTTT,CASTPGQGAGELFF
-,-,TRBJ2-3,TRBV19,TGTGCCAGTAGTACGAAATCCCTCCAGGGCCCCCCTTCAGGTGGGACAGATACGCAGTATTTT,CASSTKSLQGPPSGGTDTQYF
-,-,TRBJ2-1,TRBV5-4,TGTGCCAGCAGCTTAGAAGCCTCGAGCAATGAGCAGTTCTTC,CASSLEASSNEQFF
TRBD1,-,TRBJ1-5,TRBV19,TGTGCCAGTACACCGCTCGACAGGGGCAGCAATCAGCCCCAGCATTTT,CASTPLDRGSNQPQHF
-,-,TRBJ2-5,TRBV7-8,TGTGCCAGCAGCCGAGGCGGGCAAGAGACCCAGTACTTC,CASSRGGQETQYF
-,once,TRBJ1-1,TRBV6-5,TGTGCCAGCGTTACTCCAGGGTCGGAGGGAGGGGAAGCTTTCTTT,CASVTPGSEGGEAFF
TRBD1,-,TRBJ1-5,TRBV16,TGTGCCAGCAGCCAATCGCAGGGGGCAGGTCAGCCCCAGCATTTT,CASSQSQGAGQPQHF
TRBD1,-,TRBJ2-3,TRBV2,TGTGCCAGCAGAGCCCGGGACAGCGCAGATACGCAGTATTTT,CASRARDSADTQYF
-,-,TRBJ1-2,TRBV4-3,TGCGCCAGCAGCCAAGATTCAGGGGCCGGCGATGGCTACACCTTC,CASSQDSGAGDGYTF
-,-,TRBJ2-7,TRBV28,TGTGCCAGCAGTTTATGGGACACGGCTTACGAGCAGTACTTC,CASSLWDTAYEQYF
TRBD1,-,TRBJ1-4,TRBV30,TGTGCCTGGGCCGGGACAGGGCGGGAAAAACTGTTTTTT,CAWAGTGREKLFF
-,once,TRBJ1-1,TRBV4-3,TGCGCCAGCAGCCACAGGTTCTTGGGGGGGCCGGGAATGAACACTGAAGCTTTCTTT,CASSHRFLGGPGMNTEAFF
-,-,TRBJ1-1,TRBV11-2,TGTGCCAGCAGCTTACAGGGGAGCACTGAAGCTTTCTTT,CASSLQGSTEAFF
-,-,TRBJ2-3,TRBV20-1,TGCAGTGCTAGCCAGATTTACACGCAGTATTTT,CSASQIYTQYF
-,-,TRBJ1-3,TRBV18,TGTGCCAGCTCACCACCCGGCACAGGGCCCTCTGGAAACACCATATATTTT,CASSPPGTGPSGNTIYF